Each of the 2 T cell receptor beta chains below was sequenced from the same sample in a study of CD8 T cells in Susac syndrome. cDNA came from roughly 0.53 to 1 ug RNA primed by random hexamers. TCRdb fed the immunoSEQ multiplex PCR reads into MiXCR, producing one record per CDR3 protein. In the table there are over 100,000 distinct CDR3 sequences, roughly 92% of which are singletons. The sequencing input was CD8+ T cells from PBMCs. The receptors stem from a human donor in good health.

This clonotype was recorded once. This rearrangement joins TRBV5-1 to TRBJ2-7; the match to TRBD2 covers 11 bases. The CDR3 length is 15 residues. Germline assignment: CDR1 SGHRS and CDR2 YFSETQ. The V segment lost 4 bases and the J segment 2 bases; nucleotides outside the gene matches: 5. The DNA for the CDR3 is TGCGCCAGCAGCCTAGCGGGAGGAATGGCCTACGAGCAGTACTTC. It translates to CASSLAGGMAYEQYF.

In its sample, this clonotype was seen once. The chain has TRBV6-4 and TRBJ2-3; 7 bases agree with TRBD2. Germline CDR1 is MRHNA and CDR2 is SNTAGT. The ends lost 3 bases at V and 1 base at J; junction bases unmatched: 7. The CDR3 has 16 amino acids. The CDR3 nucleotides read TGTGCCAGCAGTGAATCGGGCGGGAGAGGCACAGATACGCAGTATTTT. It is translated as CASSESGGRGTDTQYF.